The entry below describes one T cell receptor beta chain. From germline, CDR1 is SGHRS and CDR2 YFSETQ. The ends lost 4 bases at V and 4 bases at J; junction bases unmatched: 19. The CDR3 runs to 19 residues. Repertoires were generated with immunoSEQ multiplex PCR, while TCRdb's copy carries only in-frame clones and drops some. The sample lists 300,000 to 450,000 clones, 87% seen once, with approximately 2.4% in the top ten. This specimen belongs to a study of blood T cell repertoires in COVID-19. The TCR was taken from a woman aged 55-70 years with COVID-19, enrolled during active disease. The V gene is TRBV5-1, the J gene TRBJ2-3, with 9 bases that match TRBD2. Sequencing input: peripheral blood. The CDR3 here is CASSRAQLAGIDWADTQYF. The CDR3 bases are TGCGCCAGCAGCCGGGCCCAGCTAGCGGGGATTGATTGGGCAGATACGCAGTATTTT.